One sample yielded the 16 T cell receptor beta chains listed below, sequenced in a study of metastatic and nonmetastatic thyroid tumors. MiXCR was used by TCRdb to re-call the PCR reads. Of about 49,000 clones listed, around 20% are singletons. Every patient was untreated before thyroid surgery. The sequenced material came from blood. The source of these receptors is a female donor with papillary thyroid cancer or a benign thyroid nodule (not recorded which). Some clones in this sample may be carry-over from other donors' samples.

This clone came up many times. This chain uses TRBV6-1 with TRBJ2-1; D perhaps matches TRBD2 (6 bases). Trimming cost V 5 bases and J 12 bases, with 14 bases left between them. The CDR3 length is 12 residues. Germline lookup yields CDR1 MNHNS and CDR2 SASEGT. CDR3 bases: TGTGCCAGCAGTACGACGGACGGGGGGCAGTTCTTC. Amino acids: CASSTTDGGQFF.

Comment on this clone: One base away lies a much larger clone, so this may be a sequencing read error. This chain uses TRBV15 with TRBJ2-1; D is unresolved. Between the trimmed V and J ends, which lost 0 bases and 4 bases, there was a span of 13 bases. CDR1 is LNHNV and CDR2 is YYDKDF in the germline V gene (reference sequence). The length of the CDR3 is 16 residues. The CDR3 bases are TGTGCCACCAGCAGAGAAAGGGCTACGTGGTACAATGAGCAGTTCTTC. This codes for CATSRERATWYNEQFF.

This clone has a count of ten or more. The gene calls are TRBV4-2 and TRBJ2-1; weak D call: TRBD2 (6 bases). Germline CDR1 reads LGHNA; CDR2 reads YNFKEQ. V was pared by 2 bases and J by 6 bases, with 17 bases between. There are 16 residues in the CDR3. CDR3 amino acids: CASSQLLALRGNEQFF. The CDR3 DNA reads as TGTGCCAGCAGCCAACTACTAGCACTCAGAGGCAATGAGCAGTTCTTC.

This clone was seen only a few times. This rearrangement joins TRBV10-3 to TRBJ2-7; no firm D call. V lost 3 bases, J lost 5 bases, and 20 bases lay in between. Germline-derived CDR1 and CDR2 are ENHRY and SYGVKD. This CDR3 contains 16 residues. The CDR3 protein is CAISDIAASVGNEQYF. In DNA, the CDR3 is TGTGCCATCAGTGACATTGCGGCTAGTGTAGGGAACGAGCAGTACTTC.

This clone was detected only a few times. Just one base apart from a much larger clone, this may be a read error. J is TRBJ2-6 and V is TRBV6-4; 7 bases are shared with TRBD2. The CDR3 sequence is 16 residues long. V lost 7 bases and J lost 2; bases outside the gene matches: 8. Germline-derived CDR1 and CDR2 are MRHNA and SNTAGT. The CDR3 loop is CASTSGREAGANVLTF. The CDR3 DNA reads as TGTGCCAGCACCTCGGGACGGGAGGCTGGGGCCAACGTCCTGACTTTC.

This clone was observed a few times. The J gene is TRBJ2-3, the V gene TRBV14; no clear D gene. CDR3 length equals 11 residues. CDR1 and CDR2 from the germline V gene are SGHDN and FVKESK. Trimming removed 5 bases from V and 3 bases from J, with 3 bases in between. The CDR3 bases are TGTGCCAGCAGCTTTACAGATACGCAGTATTTT. This gives the protein CASSFTDTQYF.

The table lists this clone with many counts. The J gene is TRBJ2-3, the V gene TRBV2, with TRBD2 identical over 9 bases. Per germline, CDR1 SNHLY and CDR2 FYNNEI. CDR3 size: 17 residues. V dropped 3 bases and J dropped 2; count of bases not matched to a gene: 9. The CDR3 here is CASSDGLAGPPTDTQYF. The CDR3, as DNA: TGTGCCAGCAGTGATGGTCTAGCGGGACCCCCCACAGATACGCAGTATTTT.

This clone was recorded many times. The CDR3 reads CASSSGQGGGYTF. The CDR3 DNA sequence: TGTGCCAGCAGTTCGGGACAGGGAGGCGGCTACACCTTC. The chain employs TRBV12-3 or TRBV12-4 and TRBJ1-2; 9 positions agree with TRBD1. This CDR3 has 13 amino acids. Unmatched junction bases numbered 5, after V lost 4 bases and J lost 8 bases.

This clone was observed at least ten times. The gene calls are TRBV28 and TRBJ2-7, with TRBD1 matching 12 bases. The junction had 11 bases not matched to a gene; V was cut back by 2 bases and J by 3 bases. Germline V gene lookup returns CDR1 MDHEN and CDR2 SYDVKM. The CDR3 runs to 18 residues. CDR3 loop: CASSLPGLGQGANYEQYF. CDR3 coding DNA: TGTGCCAGCAGTTTACCGGGGTTGGGACAGGGGGCGAACTACGAGCAGTACTTC. The full variable domain, with the rest looked up from reference TRBV28 and TRBJ2-7, is DVKVTQSSRYLVKRTGEKVFLECVQDMDHENMFWYRQDPGLGLRLIYFSYDVKMKEKGDIPEGYSVSREKKERFSLILESASTNQTSMYLCASSLPGLGQGANYEQYFGPGTRLTVT.

The V call is TRBV12-3 or TRBV12-4, the J call TRBJ2-2; 7 bases line up with TRBD1. V was pared by 2 bases and J by 0 bases, with 9 bases of the junction left unmatched. The CDR3 totals 18 residues. The CDR3 region is CASSLSWDRNTNTGELFF. DNA of the CDR3: TGTGCCAGCAGTTTATCGTGGGACAGAAATACGAACACCGGGGAGCTGTTTTTT.

This clone has a count of ten or more. This chain uses TRBV5-4 with TRBJ1-5, with D possibly being TRBD1 (5 bases). CDR3 length: 14 amino acids. Germline CDR1 reads SGHNT; CDR2 reads YYREEE (reference sequence). V was trimmed by 2 bases and J by 1 base, leaving 7 bases between them. The CDR3 DNA follows: TGTGCCAGCAGCTTACAGGCAAGCAATCAGCCCCAGCATTTT. Translated, it gives CASSLQASNQPQHF.

This clone was seen at least ten times. The chain is built from TRBV19 and TRBJ1-5, with D perhaps matching TRBD1 (5 bases). Germline CDR1 LNHDA, CDR2 SQIVND (reference sequence). The CDR3 covers 13 residues. Between the trimmed V and J ends, which lost 5 bases and 4 bases, there was a span of 9 bases. CDR3 sequence (DNA): TGTGCCAGTAGTCCGGGACTGAATCAGCCCCAGCATTTT. As protein: CASSPGLNQPQHF.

A word on this clone: At one end the junction does not follow the germline gene, possibly because of a read error. The chain couples TRBV24-1 to TRBJ1-1; the match to TRBD1 covers 10 bases. Germline V gives CDR1 KGHDR, CDR2 SFDVKD. CDR3 length: 16 amino acids. The CDR3 sequence is CGTSDSRTGGRSEAFF. The CDR3 nucleotides are TGTGGCACCAGTGATAGCCGGACAGGGGGGAGGTCTGAAGCTTTCTTT.

A remark on this clone: Mismatch with germline at one junction end may stem from a read error. The chain couples TRBV20-1 to TRBJ2-3; D may match TRBD1 or TRBD2 (5 bases each). CDR1 DFQATT and CDR2 SNEGSKA come from the germline V gene (reference sequence). The CDR3 covers 14 residues. The CDR3 loop reads CSAPRGVSGDTQYF. The CDR3 nucleotides read TGTAGTGCTCCGAGGGGAGTGTCGGGAGATACGCAGTATTTT.

This clone showed up many times. The J gene is TRBJ1-3, the V gene TRBV19, with 7 positions matching TRBD1. V shed 5 bases and J 4 bases; nucleotides not matched to a gene: 11. Germline loops: CDR1 LNHDA, CDR2 SQIVND (reference sequence). This CDR3 has 16 amino acids. The CDR3 nucleotides are TGTGCCAGTAGTCCCAGACAGGGCCTCTCCGGAAACACCATATATTTT. Amino acids: CASSPRQGLSGNTIYF.

The chain couples TRBV6-1 to TRBJ1-2; D remains unclear. Germline CDR1 is MNHNS and CDR2 is SASEGT. The CDR3 length is 13 residues. The V end was cut by 8 bases, the J end by 3 bases, with 13 bases between. The CDR3 spells CASATRGYYGYTF. CDR3 nucleotides: TGTGCCAGCGCTACCCGGGGTTACTATGGCTACACCTTC.